These 27 T cell receptor beta chains originate from one sample sequenced in a study of CD8+CD57+ T cells in acquired aplastic anemia. The sequenced patients had an expansion of CD8+CD57+ cells seen by flow cytometry. The TCR beta profiling, which covered VDJ combination and CDR3 sequence, was carried out using genomic DNA as the template. TCRdb reprocessed the reads with MiXCR, giving one entry per CDR3 protein. In the table there are about 180,000 distinct CDR3 sequences, 50% to 65% of which are singletons. Sequenced material: sorted CD4+, CD8+, or CD8+CD57+ T cells (not recorded which) from PBMCs. Every receptor here comes from a human donor with aplastic anemia.

This clonotype occurred many times. The chain employs TRBV20-1 and TRBJ1-5, with 9 positions matching TRBD1. The V segment lost 6 bases and the J segment 2 bases; nucleotides outside the gene matches: 8. Germline assignment: CDR1 DFQATT and CDR2 SNEGSKA (reference sequence). CDR3 length: 15 amino acids. Here the CDR3 reads CSAQTGGGGNQPQHF. CDR3 nucleotides: TGCAGTGCCCAGACAGGGGGTGGTGGCAATCAGCCCCAGCATTTT.

In this sample, this clonotype turned up many times. The chain couples TRBV5-1 to TRBJ2-1; D is possibly TRBD2 (7 bases). The germline V gene encodes CDR1 SGHRS and CDR2 YFSETQ. The CDR3 consists of 15 residues. With 0 bases removed from V and 4 bases from J, the gap between germline ends came to 11 bases. Here the CDR3 DNA reads TGCGCCAGCAGCTTGGAACAGGGAGGGTACAATGAGCAGTTCTTC. As protein: CASSLEQGGYNEQFF.

This clonotype was detected a few times. The chain has TRBV2 and TRBJ1-5, with TRBD1 as a possible D gene (5 bases). Between the trimmed V and J ends, which lost 4 bases and 3 bases, there was a span of 19 bases. The CDR3 has 17 amino acids. CDR1 is SNHLY and CDR2 is FYNNEI in the germline V gene. In DNA, the CDR3 is TGTGCCAGCAGTGTGAGGGACTACGAGCAGTACAATCAGCCCCAGCATTTT. It yields the protein CASSVRDYEQYNQPQHF.

The chain joins TRBV19 to TRBJ2-5, with 9 nucleotides matching TRBD1. V shed 3 bases, J shed 4 bases, and the junction held 15 bases outside the gene matches. Germline CDR1 is LNHDA and CDR2 is SQIVND (reference sequence). The CDR3 spans 18 residues. CDR3 residues: CASSIRWTRDRVGETQYF. CDR3 DNA: TGTGCCAGTAGTATTCGTTGGACCCGGGACAGGGTGGGAGAGACCCAGTACTTC.

This clonotype came up many times. The CDR3 DNA follows: TGTGCCACCAGCAGGGCACAGGGGGCGGGTGGCTACACCTTC. Residues: CATSRAQGAGGYTF. This chain joins TRBV15 and TRBJ1-2; 9 bases line up with TRBD1. CDR1 is LNHNV, CDR2 YYDKDF, per germline (reference sequence). Trimming took 3 bases from V and 7 from J; bases not matched to a gene: 6. This CDR3 has 14 residues.

V is TRBV7-9 and J is TRBJ2-1; D not resolved. Looked up from germline, CDR1 is SEHNR and CDR2 is FQNEAQ (reference sequence). The CDR3 has 15 amino acids. The V gene lost 2 bases and the J gene lost 3 bases, with 11 bases spanning the gap. The CDR3 is CASSLPSNVYNEQFF. The CDR3 bases are TGTGCCAGCAGCTTACCCTCGAACGTCTACAATGAGCAGTTCTTC.

This clonotype was seen at least ten times. This chain joins TRBV9 and TRBJ2-1; D is perhaps TRBD1 or TRBD2 (5 bases each). The CDR3 totals 16 residues. Germline V gives CDR1 SGDLS, CDR2 YYNGEE. Between the trimmed V and J ends, which lost 0 bases and 3 bases, there was a span of 13 bases. CDR3 protein: CASSVEWDEHYNEQFF. The DNA for the CDR3 is TGTGCCAGCAGCGTAGAATGGGACGAGCACTACAATGAGCAGTTCTTC.

V usage is TRBV24-1 and J usage is TRBJ2-5; D is ambiguous. There are 15 residues in the CDR3. The V gene lost 0 bases and the J gene lost 0 bases, with 7 bases spanning the gap. Germline V gene lookup returns CDR1 KGHDR and CDR2 SFDVKD. The CDR3 nucleotides read TGTGCCACCAGTGATTTGAACGAATACCAAGAGACCCAGTACTTC. It is translated as CATSDLNEYQETQYF.

The chain is built from TRBV29-1 and TRBJ2-7; 12 nucleotides agree with TRBD2. CDR1 and CDR2 (germline): SQVTM, ANQGSEA. This CDR3 has 15 residues. The junction had 7 bases not matched to a gene; V was cut back by 4 bases and J by 3 bases. CDR3 in amino acids: CSVATSGGLIYEQYF. The CDR3 bases are TGCAGCGTTGCGACTAGCGGGGGCCTTATCTACGAGCAGTACTTC.

The chain recombines TRBV14 with TRBJ2-3; 7 bases align to TRBD2. V dropped 7 bases and J dropped 2; count of bases not matched to a gene: 9. Looked up from germline, CDR1 is SGHDN and CDR2 is FVKESK. The CDR3 runs 15 residues. CDR3: CASNPLAGVTDTQYF. CDR3 coding DNA: TGTGCCAGCAACCCCTTGGCGGGAGTCACAGATACGCAGTATTTT.

This clonotype was seen once. The chain employs TRBV10-1 and TRBJ1-2; D call uncertain. CDR3 length: 14 amino acids. Germline CDR1 WNHNN, CDR2 SYGVQD (reference sequence). V shed 6 bases and J shed 4 bases, with 15 bases lying between them. The CDR3: CASSLTGGSYGYTF. CDR3 in DNA: TGCGCCAGCAGCTTGACGGGAGGGAGCTATGGCTACACCTTC.

The V and J genes are TRBV29-1 and TRBJ2-3, with D possibly being TRBD1 (6 bases). The ends were cut back, 1 base at V and 9 bases at J, with 23 bases in the middle. The germline CDR1 and CDR2 sequences are SQVTM and ANQGSEA. CDR3 length equals 16 residues. The CDR3 DNA reads as TGCAGCGTTGAAGTAGGGGCAGGGGTTGGGGGCGAGACGCAGTATTTT. Residues: CSVEVGAGVGGETQYF.

A remark on this clonotype: Compared with germline, one end of the junction differs, possibly owing to a read error. This chain joins TRBV2 and TRBJ2-6; TRBD1 or TRBD2 may be the D gene (5 bases each). The CDR3 runs to 16 residues. Germline-derived CDR1 and CDR2 are SNHLY and FYNNEI. The CDR3 region has the DNA TGTGCCAGCAGTGAAGGAGTAGGCAGGGAGACCAATGTCCTGACTTTC. It codes for CASSEGVGRETNVLTF.

The chain links TRBV10-3 to TRBJ2-7, with 12 bases lining up with TRBD2. CDR3 size: 16 residues. V shed 0 bases, J shed 2 bases, and the junction held 2 bases outside the gene matches. Germline V gives CDR1 ENHRY, CDR2 SYGVKD. The chain's CDR3 is CAISESTSGRAYEQYF. CDR3 DNA: TGTGCCATCAGTGAGTCGACTAGCGGGAGAGCCTACGAGCAGTACTTC.

At least ten counts were recorded for this clonotype. The V and J genes are TRBV4-1 and TRBJ1-1; D is unresolved. Germline V gene data show CDR1 as MGHRA and CDR2 as YSYEKL. The V end was cut by 3 bases, the J end by 1 base, with 9 bases between. This CDR3 comprises 14 residues. The CDR3 loop reads CASSQTDPNTEAFF. In DNA, the CDR3 is TGCGCCAGCAGCCAGACTGACCCGAACACTGAAGCTTTCTTT.

Comment on this clonotype: It may be a read error: a sequence one base away is much more abundant. The V call is TRBV5-6, the J call TRBJ2-7; TRBD1 agrees at 8 bases. CDR1 is SGHDT and CDR2 is YYEEEE in the germline V gene. CDR3 length: 14 residues. The junction had 7 bases not matched to a gene; V was cut back by 4 bases and J by 4 bases. The CDR3 spells CASSLGTGFYEQYF. In nucleotides, the CDR3 is TGTGCCAGCAGCCTCGGGACAGGTTTTTACGAGCAGTACTTC.

There are many counts of this clonotype. The chain links TRBV7-6 to TRBJ2-5; D perhaps matches TRBD2 (5 bases). Germline V gene lookup returns CDR1 SGHVS and CDR2 FNYEAQ. With 0 bases removed from V and 1 base from J, the gap between germline ends came to 15 bases. The CDR3 consists of 17 residues. The CDR3 is CASSLAPGNYLQETQYF. CDR3 sequence (DNA): TGTGCCAGCAGCTTAGCGCCGGGGAACTACCTCCAAGAGACCCAGTACTTC.

This clonotype was picked up many times. The V and J genes are TRBV27 and TRBJ2-7, with no clear D. The CDR3 sequence is 12 residues long. The ends were cut back, 5 bases at V and 6 bases at J, with 11 bases in the middle. Germline CDR1 reads MNHEY; CDR2 reads SMNVEV (reference sequence). CDR3 residues: CASSPTPTEQYF. The CDR3, as DNA: TGTGCCAGCAGTCCTACCCCGACCGAGCAGTACTTC.

The rearrangement joins TRBV7-7 to TRBJ2-1; 9 bases are shared with TRBD1. The CDR3 has 13 residues. V was clipped by 3 bases and J by 6 bases; unmatched bases: 0. Germline V gene lookup returns CDR1 SSHAT and CDR2 FNYEAQ (reference sequence). CDR3 nucleotide sequence: TGTGCCAGCAGCTTGACAGGGGGCAATGAGCAGTTCTTC. This gives the protein CASSLTGGNEQFF.

The V and J genes are TRBV5-5 and TRBJ2-1, with 10 bases aligning to TRBD2. This CDR3 spans 17 amino acids. V dropped 2 bases and J dropped 8; count of bases not matched to a gene: 13. CDR1 is SGHKS, CDR2 YYEKEE, per germline (reference sequence). In nucleotides, the CDR3 is TGTGCCAGCAGCTTAGATCAGCCGGGACTAGCGATGTATGAGCAGTTCTTC. It is translated as CASSLDQPGLAMYEQFF.

The rearrangement links TRBV7-2 to TRBJ2-3; 14 nucleotides match TRBD2. This CDR3 region has 16 residues. The trim removed 2 bases at V and 3 bases at J, leaving 1 base unmatched. Germline V CDR1 and CDR2: SGHTA, FQGNSA. CDR3 loop: CASSLRTSGRTDTQYF. The CDR3 DNA is TGTGCCAGCAGCTTAAGGACTAGCGGGAGGACAGATACGCAGTATTTT.

This clonotype was counted many times. The chain uses TRBV2 and TRBJ2-3; D uncertain. Trimming shortened V by 7 bases and J by 1 base, and 18 bases separated the two germline ends. The CDR3 contains 16 residues. CDR1 SNHLY and CDR2 FYNNEI come from the germline V gene. CDR3 protein: CASMTRRNLGTDTQYF. As DNA, the CDR3 is TGTGCCAGCATGACACGGCGTAACCTAGGCACAGATACGCAGTATTTT. The complete variable domain, with remaining parts taken from reference TRBV2 and TRBJ2-3, reads EPEVTQTPSHQVTQMGQEVILRCVPISNHLYFYWYRQILGQKVEFLVSFYNNEISEKSEIFDDQFSVERPDGSNFTLKIRSTKLEDSAMYFCASMTRRNLGTDTQYFGPGTRLTVL.

V usage is TRBV14 and J usage is TRBJ2-7; TRBD1 matches 8 bases. CDR3 size: 16 residues. V lost 1 base to trimming and J lost 2 bases; unmatched junction nucleotides: 7. Looked up from germline, CDR1 is SGHDN and CDR2 is FVKESK. The CDR3 region has the DNA TGTGCCAGCAGCCAAGGGAACAGGGGGGACGCCTACGAGCAGTACTTC. It yields the protein CASSQGNRGDAYEQYF.

CDR3: CASTTRDRGFYEQYF. The CDR3 coding sequence is TGTGCCAGCACCACCCGGGACAGGGGATTCTACGAGCAGTACTTC. This chain connects TRBV2 to TRBJ2-7; 10 nucleotides agree with TRBD1. This CDR3 contains 15 residues. CDR1 and CDR2 (germline): SNHLY, FYNNEI. The trim removed 7 bases at V and 3 bases at J, leaving 9 bases unmatched.

The chain recombines TRBV4-1 with TRBJ2-7, with 10 bases identical to TRBD1. This CDR3 has 14 amino acids. CDR1 MGHRA and CDR2 YSYEKL come from the germline V gene. The ends lost 5 bases at V and 4 bases at J; junction bases unmatched: 5. In DNA, the CDR3 is TGCGCCAGCAGCGAAGGGACAGGGGCGTACGAGCAGTACTTC. This sequence encodes CASSEGTGAYEQYF.

The table lists this clonotype with a count of one. A read error may be the cause here, since a much bigger clone is one base away. The chain uses TRBV9 and TRBJ2-7; 10 bases are shared with TRBD2. Germline V lookup: CDR1 SGDLS, CDR2 YYNGEE. CDR3 length equals 15 residues. V was clipped by 4 bases and J by 2 bases; unmatched bases: 6. The DNA of the CDR3 is TGTGCCAGCAGCCAAGGACTAGCGGAGACCTACGAGCAGTACTTC. Translated, it gives CASSQGLAETYEQYF.

The chain joins TRBV7-9 to TRBJ2-5; tentative D call: TRBD2 (5 bases). The J call may be in error: the DNA end matches TRBJ2-7 better. In germline, CDR1 is SEHNR, CDR2 FQNEAQ (reference sequence). CDR3 length: 15 amino acids. The CDR3 nucleotides read TGTGCCAGCTCACCACGAGGGCTCTCCCTCTACGAGCAGTACTTC. This codes for CASSPRGLSLYEQYF.